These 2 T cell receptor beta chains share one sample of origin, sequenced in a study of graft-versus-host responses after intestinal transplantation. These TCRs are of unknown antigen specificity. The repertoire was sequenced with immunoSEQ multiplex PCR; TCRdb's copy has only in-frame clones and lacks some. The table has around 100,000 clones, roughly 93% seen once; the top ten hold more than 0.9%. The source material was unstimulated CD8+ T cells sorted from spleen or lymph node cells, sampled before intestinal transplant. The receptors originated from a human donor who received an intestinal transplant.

The CDR3 reads CASSEALLQGYGYTF. The CDR3 bases are TGTGCCAGCAGTGAAGCGCTTTTGCAAGGCTATGGCTACACCTTC. The V and J genes are TRBV2 and TRBJ1-2, with D unclear. V lost 0 bases, J lost 4 bases, and 12 bases lay in between. Germline V gene data show CDR1 as SNHLY and CDR2 as FYNNEI. The CDR3 has 15 residues.

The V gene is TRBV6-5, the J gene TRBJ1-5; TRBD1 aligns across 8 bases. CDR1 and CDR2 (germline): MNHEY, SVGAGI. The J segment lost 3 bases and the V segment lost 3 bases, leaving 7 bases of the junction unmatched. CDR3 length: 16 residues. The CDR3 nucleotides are TGTGCCAGCAGTTATCCTCCGGGACAGGTCAATCAGCCCCAGCATTTT. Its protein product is CASSYPPGQVNQPQHF.